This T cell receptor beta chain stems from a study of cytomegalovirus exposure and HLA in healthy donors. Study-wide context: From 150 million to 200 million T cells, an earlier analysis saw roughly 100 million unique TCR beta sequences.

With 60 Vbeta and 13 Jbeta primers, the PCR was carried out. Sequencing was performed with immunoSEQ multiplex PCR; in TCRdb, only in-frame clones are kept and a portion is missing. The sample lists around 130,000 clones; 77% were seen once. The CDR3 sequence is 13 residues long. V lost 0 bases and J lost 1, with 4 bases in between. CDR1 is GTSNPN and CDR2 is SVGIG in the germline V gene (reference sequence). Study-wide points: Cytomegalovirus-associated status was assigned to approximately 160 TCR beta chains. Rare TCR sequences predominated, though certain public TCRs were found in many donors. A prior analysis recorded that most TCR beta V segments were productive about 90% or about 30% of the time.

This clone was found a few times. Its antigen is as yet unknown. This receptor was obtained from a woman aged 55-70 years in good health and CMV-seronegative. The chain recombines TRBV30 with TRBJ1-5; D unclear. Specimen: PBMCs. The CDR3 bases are TGTGCCTGGAGTGTACAGAGCAATCAGCCCCAGCATTTT. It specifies CAWSVQSNQPQHF.